The sequence of this T cell receptor (beta chain) was determined in a study of monozygotic twins with inflammatory bowel disease. TCRdb re-called the 5' RACE reads; one entry per CDR3 protein, DNA not given. The table for this sample gives fewer than 550,000 distinct CDR3 sequences. As for this clonotype: Its target is not known.

Overall study findings and caveats: Twin pairs that were concordant did not differ from discordant pairs in repertoire similarity, possibly from limited power.

The sequencing input was blood. This TCR came from a human donor with ulcerative colitis or Crohn's disease, or a healthy co-twin of an affected twin (not recorded which).

The CDR3 sequence: CSAKRGTSGTDEQYF. The chain couples TRBV20-1 to TRBJ2-7; TCRdb selects TRBD2, and the lack of DNA leaves this call unchecked. Germline V gene data show CDR1 as DFQATT and CDR2 as SNEGSKA (reference sequence). This CDR3 spans 15 amino acids.